Given below is one T cell receptor beta chain in context. Amplification used 60 Vbeta primers and 13 Jbeta primers. The data were produced by immunoSEQ multiplex PCR, yet TCRdb's version contains in-frame clones alone and is incomplete. This sample's table reports about 110,000 clones. Trimming cost V 6 bases and J 6 bases; bases outside gene matches: 10. Germline CDR1 is SGHVS and CDR2 is FQNEAQ. This CDR3 has 16 amino acids. The entry originates in a study of cytomegalovirus exposure and HLA in healthy donors. The sequence derives from a man aged 25 to 40 in good health and CMV-seronegative. The sequenced sample was PBMCs. V gene TRBV7-8 combines with J gene TRBJ1-5, with TRBD1 matching over 11 bases. The CDR3 coding sequence is TGTGCCAGCAGTTTCCGGGACAGGGGGTTTCCTCAGCCCCAGCATTTT. Amino acid sequence: CASSFRDRGFPQPQHF.